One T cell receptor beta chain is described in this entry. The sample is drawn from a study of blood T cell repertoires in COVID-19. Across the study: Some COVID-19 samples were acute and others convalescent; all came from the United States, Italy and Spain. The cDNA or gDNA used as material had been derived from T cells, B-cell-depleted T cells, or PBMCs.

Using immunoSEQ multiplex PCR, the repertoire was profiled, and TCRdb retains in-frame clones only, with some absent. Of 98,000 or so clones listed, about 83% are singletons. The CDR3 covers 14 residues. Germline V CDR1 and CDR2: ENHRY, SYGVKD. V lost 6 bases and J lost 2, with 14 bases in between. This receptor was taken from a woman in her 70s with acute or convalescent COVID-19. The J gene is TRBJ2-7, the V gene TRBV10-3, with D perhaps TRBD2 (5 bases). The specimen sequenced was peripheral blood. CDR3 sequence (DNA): TGTGCCATCAGGGGAGAGGGCGCCCCCTACGAGCAGTACTTC. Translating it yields CAIRGEGAPYEQYF.